This TCR beta chain was captured in a study of CD8+ T cells in alopecia areata. Study in general: Skin was taken from approximately 6-13-month-old C3H/HeJ graft donors that had spontaneous alopecia and grafted onto approximately 6-11-week-old female C3H/HeJ mice.

It was cDNA, reverse transcribed from extracted RNA, that served as the sequencing template. The method was immunoSEQ multiplex PCR; TCRdb's version includes in-frame clones alone and lacks a portion of them. This sample carries about 300,000 clones, none of them present only once. Markers used for sorting pooled cutaneous lymph node cells were CD4, CD8alpha, NKG2D, NKG2ACE and others. Note on this clone: The germline and genes are mouse ones. The read terminates 4 residues before the CDR3 end, so the remaining end is supplied by the germline J gene.

Germline-derived CDR1 and CDR2 are MNHDT and YYDKIL. The length of the CDR3 is 15 residues. Trimming removed 5 bases at V and 0 bases at J, with 12 bases between. This clonotype originated in a C3H/HeJ mouse with alopecia areata. As its MHC haplotype, the strain has H2-k. The specimen was CD4+ T cells sorted from a lymph node. The chain uses TRBV17 and TRBJ2-5, with D perhaps TRBD2 (7 bases). CDR3 amino acids: CASSPLGANQDTQYF. CDR3 DNA, as far as it was read: TGTGCTAGCAGTCCTCTGGGGGCTAACCAAGAC.